This T cell receptor (beta chain) was identified in a study of shared clonotypes between healthy human individuals. CDR3 length equals 17 residues. Germline loops: CDR1 MDHEN, CDR2 SYDVKM. V lost 4 bases and J lost 9; bases outside the gene matches: 12. Using immunoSEQ multiplex PCR, the repertoire was profiled, and TCRdb retains in-frame clones only, with some absent. The sample includes about 1.5 million clones, around 98% of them seen just once. The source of this sequence is a man aged 30 to 39 in good health. The sample consisted of naive CD4+ T cells sorted from blood. Stated subset: CD45RA+ positively selected. V and J are TRBV28 and TRBJ2-1; 13 bases match TRBD2. The CDR3: CASSSLIGTSGNTEQFF. In DNA form, the CDR3 reads TGTGCCAGCAGTTCCCTTATCGGGACTAGCGGGAATACTGAGCAGTTCTTC.